The rows below give T cell receptor beta chains drawn from one sample of a study of T cell responses to AZD1222 COVID-19 vaccine. Profiled with immunoSEQ multiplex PCR; TCRdb holds only in-frame clones, not every one. The data contain roughly 160,000 clones, 92% of them singletons. Sequencing used peripheral blood, obtained on day 0 of MenACWY control vaccination. All receptors come from an adult in good health. Each CDR3 is given with its conserved first and last residue. D genes are given only for firm matches. Part of the rows lack a size; the others show once, few, many or a class for expanded clones.

J | D | V | size | CDR3 | DNA
TRBJ1-1 | NA | TRBV20-1 | NA | CSASQGDKQAFF | TGCAGTGCTAGTCAGGGAGATAAACAGGCTTTCTTT
TRBJ1-1 | TRBD1 | TRBV4-3 | NA | CASSHHPGQPNTEAFF | TGCGCCAGCAGCCACCACCCGGGACAGCCGAACACTGAAGCTTTCTTT
TRBJ2-1 | NA | TRBV20-1 | once | CSASYNEQFF | TGCAGTGCTTCCTACAATGAGCAGTTCTTC
TRBJ1-5 | NA | TRBV12-5 | NA | CASGYSTNQPQHF | TGTGCTAGTGGTTACTCGACCAATCAGCCCCAGCATTTT
TRBJ2-5 | TRBD1 | TRBV4-1 | NA | CASSQPLGTGRETQYF | TGCGCCAGCAGCCAACCACTAGGGACAGGGCGAGAGACCCAGTACTTC
TRBJ1-1 | NA | TRBV7-8 | NA | CASSLGAASEAFF | TGTGCCAGCAGCTTAGGGGCAGCCTCTGAAGCTTTCTTT
TRBJ2-1 | NA | TRBV7-3 | NA | CASSLTLSNEQFF | TGTGCCAGCAGCTTAACACTTTCCAATGAGCAGTTCTTC
TRBJ2-1 | NA | TRBV13 | NA | CASSPGAYNEQFF | TGTGCCAGCAGCCCCGGCGCCTACAATGAGCAGTTCTTC
TRBJ2-1 | NA | TRBV7-2 | NA | CASSSESGSPYNEQFF | TGTGCCAGCAGCTCCGAATCGGGCTCCCCCTACAATGAGCAGTTCTTC
TRBJ2-7 | NA | TRBV27 | NA | CASSLLSESSYEQYF | TGTGCCAGCAGTTTACTATCCGAGAGCTCCTACGAGCAGTACTTC
TRBJ2-6 | NA | TRBV5-1 | NA | CASSVGGANVLTF | TGCGCCAGCAGCGTTGGAGGGGCCAACGTCCTGACTTTC
TRBJ1-1 | NA | TRBV11-3 | NA | CASSLDHVAGVATEAFF | TGTGCCAGCAGCTTAGATCACGTGGCAGGGGTGGCCACTGAAGCTTTCTTT
TRBJ1-1 | NA | TRBV5-8 | once | CASGSGDTEAFF | TGTGCCAGCGGAAGCGGGGACACTGAAGCTTTCTTT
TRBJ2-1 | TRBD1 | TRBV5-4 | NA | CASSLEDRGDNEQFF | TGTGCCAGCAGCTTAGAGGACAGGGGAGACAATGAGCAGTTCTTC
TRBJ2-2 | TRBD1 | TRBV3-1/TRBV3-2 | NA | CASSPWDRGLLTGELFF | TGTGCCAGCAGCCCTTGGGACAGGGGGTTACTTACCGGGGAGCTGTTTTTT